This T cell receptor beta chain was captured in a study of CD8+CD57+ T cells in acquired aplastic anemia. The patients chosen for sequencing had shown expansion of CD8+CD57+ cells (detected by flow cytometry). The CDR3 is 18 amino acids. V was clipped by 2 bases and J by 2 bases; unmatched bases: 10. Germline V gene lookup returns CDR1 SGHTA and CDR2 FQGTGA. Using genomic DNA as the template, TCR beta VDJ and CDR3 profiling was carried out. MiXCR was run by TCRdb on the reads, yielding one entry per CDR3 protein. Of under 200,000 distinct CDR3 sequences detected, 48% appear once; the ten largest clones hold about 1.8%.

The chain joins TRBV7-3 to TRBJ2-5; 11 bases match TRBD2. Sequences were obtained from sorted CD4+, CD8+, or CD8+CD57+ T cells (not recorded which) from PBMCs. The origin of this receptor is a human donor with aplastic anemia. The chain's CDR3 is CASSLVPGGLAEQETQYF. The DNA of the CDR3 is TGTGCCAGCAGCTTAGTTCCCGGGGGACTAGCGGAACAAGAGACCCAGTACTTC.